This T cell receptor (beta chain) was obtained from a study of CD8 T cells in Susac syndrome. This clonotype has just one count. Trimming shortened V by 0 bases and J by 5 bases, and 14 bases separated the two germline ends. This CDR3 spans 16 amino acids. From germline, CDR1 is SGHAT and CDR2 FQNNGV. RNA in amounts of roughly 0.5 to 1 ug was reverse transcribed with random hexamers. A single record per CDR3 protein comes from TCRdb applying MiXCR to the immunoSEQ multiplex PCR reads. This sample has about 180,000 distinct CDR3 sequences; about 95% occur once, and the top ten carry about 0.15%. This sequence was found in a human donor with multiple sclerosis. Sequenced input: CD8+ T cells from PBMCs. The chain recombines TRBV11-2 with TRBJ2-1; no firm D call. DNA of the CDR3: TGTGCCAGCAGCTTAGAGAGGTCTAGACCTAACAATGAGCAGTTCTTC. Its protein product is CASSLERSRPNNEQFF.